Shown below are 27 T cell receptor beta chains from a single sample sequenced in a study of spatial heterogeneity in lung cancer. Indicated time point: blood at routine non-recurrence follow-up after resection. Via MiXCR, TCRdb re-called the 5' RACE reads, giving one row per CDR3 protein. Among tens of thousands of distinct CDR3 sequences listed, over 5% were seen once. The starting material was PBMCs, obtained at follow-up. The source is a female donor with early-stage non-small cell lung cancer.

This clonotype was observed many times. The chain employs TRBV20-1 and TRBJ1-5; D remains ambiguous. Germline V gene data show CDR1 as DFQATT and CDR2 as SNEGSKA (reference sequence). The V and J ends lost 0 bases and 7 bases respectively, with 22 bases between them. The CDR3 covers 17 residues. The CDR3 region has the DNA TGCAGTGCTAGAGATCCCCTACTGGGTCGGGGTGGGCAGCCCCAGCATTTT. It specifies CSARDPLLGRGGQPQHF.

This clonotype was observed many times. The V and J genes are TRBV6-5 and TRBJ2-3; tentative D call: TRBD1 (6 bases). The CDR3 covers 13 residues. V lost 8 bases and J 7 bases, leaving 16 bases between the germline ends. Germline V gene data show CDR1 as MNHEY and CDR2 as SVGAGI. The CDR3 loop is CASALSQGNTQYF. In DNA, the CDR3 is TGTGCCAGCGCCCTGTCACAGGGAAATACGCAGTATTTT.

In its sample, this clonotype was seen many times. This rearrangement joins TRBV20-1 to TRBJ2-1; tentatively, D is TRBD2 (6 bases). This CDR3 is 13 amino acids long. With 4 bases removed from V and 8 bases from J, the gap between germline ends came to 15 bases. Germline-derived CDR1 and CDR2 are DFQATT and SNEGSKA (reference sequence). CDR3 sequence (DNA): TGCAGTGCTAAGGAGGGAAATTTGGATGAGCAGTTCTTC. Translating gives CSAKEGNLDEQFF.

This clonotype was recorded many times. The chain uses TRBV6-2 or TRBV6-3 and TRBJ1-1, with D possibly matching TRBD1 (5 bases). Germline CDR1 MNHEY, CDR2 SVGEGT. V gave up 2 bases and J gave up 0 bases, with 13 bases separating them. The length of the CDR3 is 16 residues. The CDR3 DNA sequence: TGTGCCAGCAGTTACATTTCCGGGGGACTGAACACTGAAGCTTTCTTT. Its protein is CASSYISGGLNTEAFF.

Many counts were recorded for this clonotype. CDR3 loop: CSANEWGRDTEAFF. CDR3 nucleotides: TGCAGTGCTAATGAGTGGGGTCGGGACACTGAAGCTTTCTTT. J is TRBJ1-1 and V is TRBV20-1, with D uncertain. V gave up 4 bases and J gave up 3 bases, with 15 bases separating them. The V gene's germline CDR1 is DFQATT and CDR2 SNEGSKA (reference sequence). This CDR3 has 14 amino acids.

This clonotype was picked up many times. This chain connects TRBV6-5 to TRBJ2-5; unclear D gene. The CDR3 has 11 residues. Per germline, CDR1 MNHEY and CDR2 SVGAGI. Trimming stripped 5 bases from V and 10 bases from J, with 11 bases between. In nucleotides, the CDR3 is TGTGCCAGCAGTACCCCCACGAACCAGTACTTC. Translation gives CASSTPTNQYF.

V usage is TRBV7-2 and J usage is TRBJ2-5, with D hard to call. The V end was cut by 0 bases, the J end by 7 bases, with 9 bases between. Per the germline V gene, CDR1 is SGHTA and CDR2 is FQGNSA. CDR3 length: 13 residues. CDR3: CASSLAMVGTQYF. Here the CDR3 DNA reads TGTGCCAGCAGCTTAGCGATGGTAGGGACCCAGTACTTC.

This clonotype appeared many times. This chain joins TRBV20-1 and TRBJ2-7, with D possibly matching TRBD2 (5 bases). The CDR3 consists of 13 residues. Between the trimmed V and J ends, which lost 1 base and 3 bases, there was a span of 10 bases. The germline gives CDR1 DFQATT, CDR2 SNEGSKA (reference sequence). The CDR3 nucleotides are TGCAGTGCTAGAGTCGCTAGCCGCTACGAGCAGTACTTC. Translation: CSARVASRYEQYF.

CDR3 sequence reads: CSARGRLSTDTQYF. In DNA, the CDR3 is TGCAGTGCTCGCGGGCGGTTGTCCACAGATACGCAGTATTTT. The V and J genes are TRBV20-1 and TRBJ2-3, with D maybe TRBD2 (5 bases). This CDR3 is 14 amino acids long. CDR1 is DFQATT, CDR2 SNEGSKA, per germline (reference sequence). V lost 5 bases to trimming and J lost 2 bases, with 14 bases between them.

This clonotype was seen at least ten times. The rearrangement joins TRBV6-2 or TRBV6-3 to TRBJ2-2; D is unclear. V was pared by 5 bases and J by 6 bases, with 13 bases between. CDR3 length: 14 residues. Germline CDR1 is MNHEY and CDR2 is SVGEGT. CDR3 bases: TGTGCCAGCAGTCTCGAAGTGGCCCCCGGGGAGCTGTTTTTT. Encoded protein: CASSLEVAPGELFF.

There are a few counts of this clonotype. This chain's CDR3 is CASSYVTSAQETQYF. The CDR3 DNA is TGTGCCAGCAGTTACGTGACTAGCGCACAAGAGACCCAGTACTTC. The rearrangement uses TRBV6-2 or TRBV6-3 and TRBJ2-5; TRBD2 agrees at 8 bases. This CDR3 is 15 amino acids long. J was trimmed by 2 bases and V by 2 bases; bases with no gene match: 4. CDR1 and CDR2 (germline): MNHEY, SVGEGT.

The sample holds many counts of this clonotype. The V and J genes are TRBV3-1 and TRBJ2-7, with D uncertain. The CDR3 has 15 residues. Looked up from germline, CDR1 is LGHDT and CDR2 is YNNKEL (reference sequence). The V end was cut by 0 bases, the J end by 1 base, with 10 bases between. CDR3 sequence (DNA): TGTGCCAGCAGCCAAGATAGGAGACCTTCCTACGAGCAGTACTTC. Amino acid sequence: CASSQDRRPSYEQYF.

The chain is built from TRBV7-2 and TRBJ1-4, with D uncertain. Per germline, CDR1 SGHTA and CDR2 FQGNSA. The V end lost 0 bases, the J end lost 8 bases, and 16 bases lay between the germline ends. There are 16 residues in the CDR3. CDR3 in amino acids: CASSLAPWRREEKLFF. In nucleotides, the CDR3 is TGTGCCAGCAGCTTAGCGCCGTGGCGGAGGGAAGAAAAACTGTTTTTT.

This clonotype came up many times. The V and J genes are TRBV24-1 and TRBJ2-7, with a tentative D call TRBD2 (6 bases). Trimming pared 3 bases from V and 5 bases from J, leaving 19 bases between. Germline-derived CDR1 and CDR2 are KGHDR and SFDVKD. The length of the CDR3 is 16 residues. This chain's CDR3 is CATSDPGTSSPNEQYF. CDR3 sequence (DNA): TGTGCCACCAGTGATCCCGGAACTAGCAGCCCTAACGAGCAGTACTTC.

In this sample, this clonotype turned up many times. The gene calls are TRBV12-3 or TRBV12-4 and TRBJ2-7, with 8 bases aligning to TRBD2. The trim removed 8 bases at V and 5 bases at J, leaving 2 bases unmatched. CDR3 length: 11 residues. The CDR3 coding sequence is TGTGCCAGCCGGCGGGAGGACGAGCAGTACTTC. Protein product: CASRREDEQYF.

In this sample, this clonotype turned up many times. This chain uses TRBV20-1 with TRBJ2-3; TRBD2 matches 12 bases. The length of the CDR3 is 16 residues. Germline trimming cut 3 bases from V and 1 base from J; bases unmatched to any gene: 5. From germline, CDR1 is DFQATT and CDR2 SNEGSKA (reference sequence). CDR3 residues: CSASDRLAGGTDTQYF. The CDR3 region has the DNA TGCAGTGCTAGCGATAGACTAGCGGGGGGCACAGATACGCAGTATTTT.

There are many counts of this clonotype. The rearrangement links TRBV20-1 to TRBJ2-2, with D perhaps matching TRBD1 (6 bases). Germline V gene sequence: CDR1 DFQATT, CDR2 SNEGSKA (reference sequence). The germline V and J ends were trimmed by 4 bases and 1 base, with 7 bases remaining between them. This CDR3 has 13 amino acids. DNA of the CDR3: TGCAGTGCTATACAGGGGAACACCGGGGAGCTGTTTTTT. Encoded protein: CSAIQGNTGELFF.

Ten or more counts support this clonotype. The chain is built from TRBV6-2 or TRBV6-3 and TRBJ2-7; 10 bases match TRBD2. Germline V gene data show CDR1 as MNHEY and CDR2 as SVGEGT. The CDR3 is 14 residues long. Trimming removed 7 bases from V and 3 bases from J; junction bases left unmatched: 6. The CDR3 coding sequence is TGTGCCAGCAAAGAGGCTAGCGGGGGCTACGAGCAGTACTTC. It translates to CASKEASGGYEQYF.

This clonotype was observed at least ten times. CDR3 in amino acids: CSVQQGAGETQYF. The CDR3 nucleotides are TGCAGTGTACAACAGGGGGCCGGAGAGACCCAGTACTTC. V and J are TRBV20-1 and TRBJ2-5, with TRBD1 identical over 9 bases. The V gene's germline CDR1 is DFQATT and CDR2 SNEGSKA (reference sequence). The CDR3 length is 13 residues. The junction had 7 bases not matched to a gene; V was cut back by 7 bases and J by 4 bases.

This clonotype appeared many times. The chain combines TRBV10-3 with TRBJ2-2; 11 bases map to TRBD2. Per the germline V gene, CDR1 is ENHRY and CDR2 is SYGVKD. The CDR3 consists of 16 residues. Losses at the gene ends were 0 bases for V and 5 bases for J; bases not matched to a gene: 2. The CDR3 sequence: CAISESPSGGTGELFF. In nucleotides, the CDR3 is TGTGCCATCAGTGAGTCCCCTAGCGGGGGGACCGGGGAGCTGTTTTTT.

Many counts were recorded for this clonotype. The genes are TRBV11-2 and TRBJ2-1; unclear D gene. V was cut by 1 base and J by 6 bases, with 19 bases left in between. Germline loops: CDR1 SGHAT, CDR2 FQNNGV. The CDR3 is 17 residues long. In nucleotides, the CDR3 is TGTGCCAGCAGCTTAGCAGTCTCCCGGGCCCTTCCCAATGAGCAGTTCTTC. Amino acids: CASSLAVSRALPNEQFF.

At least ten counts were recorded for this clonotype. The chain carries TRBV30 and TRBJ2-7; D ambiguous. V gave up 1 base and J gave up 2 bases, with 9 bases separating them. CDR3 size: 13 residues. The germline CDR1 and CDR2 sequences are GTSNPN and SVGIG (reference sequence). DNA of the CDR3: TGTGCCTGGAGTGGGTCTACCCCCTACGAGCAGTACTTC. This translates into CAWSGSTPYEQYF.

In this sample, this clonotype turned up many times. A junction boundary mismatches the germline segment, possibly from a read error. This sequence joins TRBV3-1 and TRBJ2-4; D possibly uses TRBD1 or TRBD2 (5 bases each). The CDR3 spans 12 residues. Germline loops: CDR1 LGHDT, CDR2 YNNKEL (reference sequence). Written as DNA, the CDR3 is TGTGCCAGCAGCCAAGGTCCGGGACCGGGGCGCTTC. Protein product: CASSQGPGPGRF.

This clonotype was recorded at least ten times. The rearrangement joins TRBV7-2 to TRBJ2-3, with D maybe TRBD1 (5 bases). Between the trimmed V and J ends, which lost 4 bases and 5 bases, there was a span of 16 bases. The CDR3 has 15 amino acids. Germline V gene data show CDR1 as SGHTA and CDR2 as FQGNSA. DNA for the CDR3: TGTGCCAGCAGCTCGCCGGTACTTAGGGGAGATACGCAGTATTTT. Translated, it gives CASSSPVLRGDTQYF.

This clonotype has ten or more counts. This chain connects TRBV6-2 or TRBV6-3 to TRBJ2-7; D is perhaps TRBD1 (7 bases). This CDR3 region has 14 residues. Germline CDR1 MNHEY, CDR2 SVGEGT. V was pared by 2 bases and J by 4 bases, with 12 bases between. The CDR3 reads CASSYGGTVYEQYF. DNA for the CDR3: TGTGCCAGCAGTTACGGGGGGACAGTTTACGAGCAGTACTTC.

The sample holds many counts of this clonotype. CDR3 DNA sequence: TGCAGTGCTAGGGGTGGACTAGCGGGAGCGGGAGATACGCAGTATTTT. This gives the protein CSARGGLAGAGDTQYF. This chain links TRBV20-1 with TRBJ2-3, with 13 bases fitting TRBD2. The CDR3 is 16 amino acids. J lost 5 bases, V lost 3 bases, and 8 bases had no gene match. Germline V gene data show CDR1 as DFQATT and CDR2 as SNEGSKA (reference sequence).

The chain combines TRBV20-1 with TRBJ2-3, with 11 positions matching TRBD2. CDR3 size: 14 residues. V shed 5 bases, J shed 2 bases, and the junction held 3 bases outside the gene matches. Germline values: CDR1 DFQATT, CDR2 SNEGSKA (reference sequence). The CDR3: CSALSGGVTDTQYF. CDR3 bases: TGCAGTGCTCTTAGCGGGGGGGTCACAGATACGCAGTATTTT.